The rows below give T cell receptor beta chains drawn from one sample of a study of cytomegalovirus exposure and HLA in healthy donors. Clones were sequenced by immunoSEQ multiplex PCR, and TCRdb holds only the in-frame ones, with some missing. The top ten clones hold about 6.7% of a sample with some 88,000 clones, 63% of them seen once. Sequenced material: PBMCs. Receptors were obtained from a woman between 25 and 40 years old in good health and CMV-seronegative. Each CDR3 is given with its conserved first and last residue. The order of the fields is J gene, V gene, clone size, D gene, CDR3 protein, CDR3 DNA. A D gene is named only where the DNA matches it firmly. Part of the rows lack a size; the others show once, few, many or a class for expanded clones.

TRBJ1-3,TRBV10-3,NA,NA,CAISARGNTIYF,TGTGCCATCAGTGCCAGAGGAAACACCATATATTTT
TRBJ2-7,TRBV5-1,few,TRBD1,CASSLFENRGAYEQYF,TGCGCCAGCAGCTTATTCGAGAACAGGGGGGCCTACGAGCAGTACTTC
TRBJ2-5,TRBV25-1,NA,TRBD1,CASSWGQGETQYF,TGTGCCAGCAGTTGGGGACAGGGTGAGACCCAGTACTTC
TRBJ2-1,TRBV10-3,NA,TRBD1,CAISDTGGQFF,TGTGCCATCAGTGATACAGGGGGGCAGTTCTTC
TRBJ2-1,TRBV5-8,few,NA,CASSPRSEQFF,TGTGCCAGCAGCCCCCGGAGTGAGCAGTTCTTC
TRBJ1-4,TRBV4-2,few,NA,CASSPGHSATNEKLFF,TGTGCCAGCAGCCCGGGACACAGTGCAACTAATGAAAAACTGTTTTTT
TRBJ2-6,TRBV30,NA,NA,CAWGGGSSGANVLTF,TGTGCCTGGGGCGGGGGCTCCTCTGGGGCCAACGTCCTGACTTTC
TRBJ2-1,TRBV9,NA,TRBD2,CASSALTPGLGGNEQFF,TGTGCCAGCAGCGCCCTCACCCCGGGACTAGGTGGCAATGAGCAGTTCTTC
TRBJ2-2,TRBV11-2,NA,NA,CASRRETGELFF,TGTGCCAGCCGAAGGGAGACCGGGGAGCTGTTTTTT
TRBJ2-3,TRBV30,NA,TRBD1,CAWSGGTGWTDTQYF,TGTGCCTGGAGTGGAGGGACAGGGTGGACAGATACGCAGTATTTT
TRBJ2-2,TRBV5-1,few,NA,CASSLEPAQINTGELFF,TGCGCCAGCAGCTTGGAACCCGCCCAGATTAACACCGGGGAGCTGTTTTTT
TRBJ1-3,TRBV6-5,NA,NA,CASSYSLSSGNTIYF,TGTGCCAGCAGCTATTCCTTGAGCTCTGGAAACACCATATATTTT
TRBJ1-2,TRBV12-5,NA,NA,CASGPGLRHGYTF,TGTGCTAGTGGCCCGGGACTTCGGCATGGCTACACCTTC